What follows describes a single TCR beta chain. This sample was taken from a study of T cell repertoires in ileal Crohn's disease. TCRdb keeps only in-frame clones here, not all; method: immunoSEQ multiplex PCR. The table lists more than 10,000 clones, more than 60% of them singletons. Sample time point: neoterminal ileum biopsy at postoperative endoscopy, about 6 months after surgery. The V end lost 5 bases, the J end lost 7 bases, and 14 bases lay between the germline ends. The V gene's germline CDR1 is SQVTM and CDR2 ANQGSEA. The CDR3 is made up of 13 amino acids. The sequence was obtained from an adult with Crohn's disease. The chain uses TRBV29-1 and TRBJ2-2; D possibly matches TRBD1 or TRBD2 (5 bases each). The sample consisted of ileal tissue. CDR3 sequence reads: CSVNRGAGGELFF. The CDR3 DNA follows: TGCAGCGTTAATAGAGGGGCGGGCGGGGAGCTGTTTTTT.